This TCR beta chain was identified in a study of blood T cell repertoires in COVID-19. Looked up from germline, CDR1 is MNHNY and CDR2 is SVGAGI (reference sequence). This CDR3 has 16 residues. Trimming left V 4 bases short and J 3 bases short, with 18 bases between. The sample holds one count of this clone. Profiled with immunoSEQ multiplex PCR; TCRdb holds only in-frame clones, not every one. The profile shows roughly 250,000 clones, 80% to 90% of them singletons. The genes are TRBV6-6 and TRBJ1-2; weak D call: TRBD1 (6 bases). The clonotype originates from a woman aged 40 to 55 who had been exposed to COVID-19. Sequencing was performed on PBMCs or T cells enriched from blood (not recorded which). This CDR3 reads CASSSNALTGDYGYTF. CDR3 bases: TGTGCCAGCAGTTCCAACGCTCTGACAGGAGACTATGGCTACACCTTC.